This TCR beta chain was identified in a study of blood T cell repertoires in COVID-19. Trimming shortened V by 6 bases and J by 4 bases, and 12 bases separated the two germline ends. Germline CDR1 reads SGHTA; CDR2 reads FQGNSA. The CDR3 consists of 14 residues. Profiling relied on immunoSEQ multiplex PCR, and the TCRdb table lists in-frame clones only, not all of them. The sample yields fewer than 250,000 clones, around four fifths seen once. This receptor was identified in a woman between 70 and 85 years old with acute or convalescent COVID-19. The chain couples TRBV7-2 to TRBJ2-2; D not certain. The sequenced sample was peripheral blood. The CDR3 bases are TGTGCCAGCAGTTTTCGGTCTCCCACCGGGGAGCTGTTTTTT. This gives the protein CASSFRSPTGELFF.